These T cell receptor beta chains were read from a single sample in a study of a mutant IDH1 vaccine in newly diagnosed glioma. Which antigens these TCRs recognize remains unknown. The protocol was immunoSEQ multiplex PCR, while the TCRdb copy is restricted to in-frame clones and leaves out a portion. Of 35,000 to 45,000 clones listed, 65% to 90% are singletons. Sequencing was performed on PBMCs, taken from a glioma patient whose treatment included an IDH1 peptide vaccine. The receptors here all came from a woman aged 50 to 65 with glioma. The CDR3 runs from the conserved cysteine through the conserved F or W. The D gene is left open where the match is weak. The size of a clone is reported for some rows only, either as once, few or many, or as a class for expanded clones.

d_gene,abundance,j_gene,v_gene,CDR3nt,CDR3aa
-,once,TRBJ2-7,TRBV25-1,TGTGCCAGCAGTTGGACCTACGAGCAGTACTTC,CASSWTYEQYF
TRBD2,-,TRBJ2-7,TRBV6-6,TGTGCCAGCAGTCATACCAGCGGGGGGGTCGCCGAGCAGTACTTC,CASSHTSGGVAEQYF
-,-,TRBJ2-7,TRBV5-4,TGTGCCAGCAGCTCTAGACAGAGCTCCTACGAGCAGTACTTC,CASSSRQSSYEQYF
TRBD1,-,TRBJ2-5,TRBV5-6,TGTGCCAGCAGCTCCCCGGGACAGCAAGAGACCCAGTACTTC,CASSSPGQQETQYF
-,-,TRBJ1-2,TRBV7-9,TGTGCCAGCAGCTTCGTCAGGGAAGGCTACACCTTC,CASSFVREGYTF
-,-,TRBJ2-1,TRBV7-9,TGTGCCAGCAGCTTACCGGGGGTGAGGGACGGCCCCTACAATGAGCAGTTCTTC,CASSLPGVRDGPYNEQFF
-,-,TRBJ2-6,TRBV6-4,TGTGCCAGCAGTGACTCTGGGGCCAACGTCCTGACTTTC,CASSDSGANVLTF
-,few,TRBJ1-2,TRBV19,TGTGCCAGTAGTATAGATTGGACAGCCTTCGGCTACACCTTC,CASSIDWTAFGYTF
TRBD2,-,TRBJ2-1,TRBV27,TGTGCCAGCAGCCTGACTAGCGGGGGGGCCGATGAGCAGTTCTTC,CASSLTSGGADEQFF
TRBD1,-,TRBJ1-1,TRBV9,TGTGCCAGCAGCGTAGTGGGACAGATACAGAACACTGAAGCTTTCTTT,CASSVVGQIQNTEAFF
-,-,TRBJ1-6,TRBV5-1,TGCGCCAGCAGCTCTGACACAGGACGATCATCACCCCTCCACTTT,CASSSDTGRSSPLHF
TRBD2,-,TRBJ2-7,TRBV5-1,TGCGCCAGCAGCTTTGGGAGGGCCCCTGACCGCGGGTACGAGCAGTACTTC,CASSFGRAPDRGYEQYF
TRBD1,few,TRBJ1-2,TRBV7-9,TGTGCCAGCAGCTTAGCTTACATGGACAGGGGCTATGGCTACACCTTC,CASSLAYMDRGYGYTF
-,-,TRBJ2-7,TRBV9,TGTGCCAGCAGCGTAGATTGGACGTCCTACGAGCAGTACTTC,CASSVDWTSYEQYF
TRBD1,-,TRBJ1-6,TRBV19,TGTGCCAGTAGTCCGGACAGGAGCTCCTATAATTCACCCCTCCACTTT,CASSPDRSSYNSPLHF
-,-,TRBJ2-5,TRBV29-1,TGCAGTTCACTACTGAGGGAGACCCAGTACTTC,CSSLLRETQYF
-,once,TRBJ1-2,TRBV2,TGTGCCAGCAGTGAGTGGGTTAACTATGGCTACACCTTC,CASSEWVNYGYTF